This T cell receptor beta chain comes out of a study of shared clonotypes between healthy human individuals. Each of the donors was a healthy adult who was HIV-negative and had not had a recent acute infection or vaccination. Germline V gives CDR1 MNHEY, CDR2 SMNVEV (reference sequence). The V gene lost 0 bases and the J gene lost 3 bases, with 9 bases spanning the gap. The length of the CDR3 is 14 residues. Unsorted PBMC replicate PCRs used approximately 300 ng DNA, about 30,000 T cell genomes. Assay: immunoSEQ multiplex PCR; the TCRdb copy retains only in-frame clones and omits some. Among approximately 470,000 clones listed, roughly 80% were seen once.

The sequencing input was PBMCs. This receptor was taken from a woman aged 40 to 50 in good health. Some clones in this sample may be carry-over from other donors' samples. The chain has TRBV27 and TRBJ2-7, with D unclear. CDR3 sequence (DNA): TGTGCCAGCAGTTTATCCCTAGGATACTACGAGCAGTACTTC. This gives the protein CASSLSLGYYEQYF.